Below, one T cell receptor (beta chain) is given with its context. The antigen is undetermined. The CDR3 runs to 17 residues. Germline CDR1 is SGHDT and CDR2 is YYEEEE. The V end was cut by 0 bases, the J end by 3 bases, with 16 bases between. Clones were read by immunoSEQ multiplex PCR, and TCRdb kept only the in-frame ones, dropping some. The sample carries roughly 96,000 clones, 90% to 95% recorded once. This entry belongs to a study of PD-1 blockade in classical Hodgkin lymphoma. Study-wide findings and caveats: Patients with an early start, nivolumab under 1 year after ASCT, were excluded. A significant rise in TCR diversity was seen by C4D1 for CD4+ cells but not for CD8+ cells.

Time point indicated: cycle 4 day 1 (C4D1), after 5 to 7 weeks of nivolumab. Every one of the patients relapsed after autologous stem cell transplantation (brentuximab vedotin exposure was variable). The TCR sequence derives from a human donor with classical Hodgkin lymphoma. The sample was peripheral blood mononuclear cells (PBMCs), taken before the fourth cycle of nivolumab. The gene calls are TRBV5-6 and TRBJ2-4, with unresolved D. CDR3 DNA sequence: TGTGCCAGCAGCTTGGACGTAGGCAGACTTGTCAAAAACATTCAGTACTTC. It codes for CASSLDVGRLVKNIQYF.